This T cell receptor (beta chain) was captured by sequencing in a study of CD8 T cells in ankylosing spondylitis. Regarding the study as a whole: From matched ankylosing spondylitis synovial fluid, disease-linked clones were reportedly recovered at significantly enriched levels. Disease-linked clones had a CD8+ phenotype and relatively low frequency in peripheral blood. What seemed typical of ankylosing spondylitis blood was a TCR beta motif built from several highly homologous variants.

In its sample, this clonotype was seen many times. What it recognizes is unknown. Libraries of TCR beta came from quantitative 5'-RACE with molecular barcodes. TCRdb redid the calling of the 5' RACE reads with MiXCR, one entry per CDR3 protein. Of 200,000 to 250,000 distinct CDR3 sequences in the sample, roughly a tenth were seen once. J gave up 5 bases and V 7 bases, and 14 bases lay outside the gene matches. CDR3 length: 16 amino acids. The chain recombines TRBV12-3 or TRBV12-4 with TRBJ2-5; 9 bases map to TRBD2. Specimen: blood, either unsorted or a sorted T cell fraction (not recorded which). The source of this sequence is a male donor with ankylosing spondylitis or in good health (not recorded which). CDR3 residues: CASNVLAGHQPETQYF. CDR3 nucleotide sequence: TGTGCCAGCAACGTTCTAGCGGGACATCAACCGGAGACCCAGTACTTC.